A selection of T cell receptor beta chains follows, all from one sample in a study of response to subunit inactivated influenza vaccine. One entry per CDR3 protein results from TCRdb running MiXCR on the RT-PCR reads. The sample has 860,000 or so distinct CDR3 sequences; 21% are singletons. Sequencing used PBMCs from blood, obtained about 5 days after vaccination. All receptors derive from a man between 50 and 59 years old who received an inactivated influenza vaccine. CDR3s include the opening cysteine and the closing phenylalanine or tryptophan. A D gene is named only where the DNA matches it firmly. Clone size is not always given. Where it is, it says once, few, many or a class for expanded clones.

>few|NA|TRBJ2-7|TRBV2
TGTGCCAGCAGTGTGGTTCCCCTCCGCGAGCAGTACTTC
CASSVVPLREQYF
>NA|TRBD2|TRBJ2-5|TRBV10-3
TGTGCCATCAGCGGAGCGGGGGGAGAGACCCAGTACTTC
CAISGAGGETQYF
>few|TRBD1|TRBJ1-2|TRBV6-5
TGTGCCAGCAGTTACGATCCGGGACAGGGGGCGCCGAGCTATGGCTACACCTTC
CASSYDPGQGAPSYGYTF
>few|TRBD2|TRBJ2-7|TRBV11-2
TGTGCCAGCAGCGTAGCGGGGAATCGTCGCGAGCAGTACTTC
CASSVAGNRREQYF
>few|TRBD2|TRBJ2-5|TRBV7-9
TGTGCCAGCAGCGCAGATGAGGGACTAGCCAGCGAGACCCAGTACTTC
CASSADEGLASETQYF
>NA|TRBD2|TRBJ2-3|TRBV9
TGTGCCAGCAGCCCTGTCGCGGGAGCTATAGATACGCAGTATTTT
CASSPVAGAIDTQYF
>NA|TRBD2|TRBJ2-1|TRBV10-3
TGTGCCATCGGGGGGACTAGCGGTGGTAATGAGCAGTTCTTC
CAIGGTSGGNEQFF
>few|TRBD2|TRBJ2-3|TRBV20-1
TGCAGTGCTGCCCTCCTAGCGGGAGGGTTGGATACGCAGTATTTT
CSAALLAGGLDTQYF
>NA|NA|TRBJ2-3|TRBV5-1
TGCGCCAGCAGCTTGGCCATAACTCACGTGGATACGCAGTATTTT
CASSLAITHVDTQYF
>NA|NA|TRBJ1-2|TRBV6-1
TGTGCCAGCAGCCTCACGCTACAGGGCAACTATGGCTACACCTTC
CASSLTLQGNYGYTF
>NA|TRBD1|TRBJ2-1|TRBV6-1
TGTGCCAGCCGGGACAGGGCGTTATATGAGCAGTTCTTC
CASRDRALYEQFF
>NA|NA|TRBJ2-1|TRBV27
TGTGCCAGCAGTTGGGGGGATTACTACAATGAGCAGTTCTTC
CASSWGDYYNEQFF
>few|TRBD2|TRBJ2-1|TRBV28
TGTGCCAGCAGTTGGGCTAGCGGGAGTAGGAATGAGCAGTTCTTC
CASSWASGSRNEQFF
>NA|NA|TRBJ2-7|TRBV20-1
TGCAGTGCCCCTATGGGGGGGCTGTACGAGCAGTACTTC
CSAPMGGLYEQYF
>NA|NA|TRBJ1-1|TRBV29-1
TGCAGCGTCTGGACAATGACGAACACTGAAGCTTTCTTT
CSVWTMTNTEAFF
>NA|NA|TRBJ1-5|TRBV15
TGTGCCACCAGCAGAGATTCCGGCAACACCCTAAATCAGCCCCAGCATTTT
CATSRDSGNTLNQPQHF
>NA|NA|TRBJ1-6|TRBV6-1
TGTGCCAGCAGTGAAGCTGACCCTGGGAGATCACCCCTCCACTTT
CASSEADPGRSPLHF
>few|TRBD2|TRBJ2-1|TRBV28
TGTGCCAGCAGTAATGGACTAGCGGGAGCTGTGAATGAGCAGTTCTTC
CASSNGLAGAVNEQFF
>few|TRBD1|TRBJ2-1|TRBV5-1
TGCGCCAGCAACCGGGACAGGGTAGGGGAGCAGTTCTTC
CASNRDRVGEQFF
>NA|NA|TRBJ2-7|TRBV15
TGTGCCACCAGCAGAGATCGTTTTGAGCAGTACTTC
CATSRDRFEQYF
>NA|NA|TRBJ1-1|TRBV6-5
TGTGCCAGCAGTTACTCAAGGGAGCACACTGAAGCTTTCTTT
CASSYSREHTEAFF
>few|NA|TRBJ1-5|TRBV30
TGTGCCTGCTCGGCGGGTAGCGGCAATCAGCCCCAGCATTTT
CACSAGSGNQPQHF
>NA|TRBD1|TRBJ2-1|TRBV4-3
TGCGCCAGCAGCCAAGCCGCGGCAGGGGGCTTGGGCGAGCAGTTCTTC
CASSQAAAGGLGEQFF
>few|NA|TRBJ2-7|TRBV11-2
TGTGCCAGCAGCTCGTCGCTTCGACAGCGACTCTCCTACGAGCAGTACTTC
CASSSSLRQRLSYEQYF
>NA|NA|TRBJ1-6|TRBV20-1
TGCAGTGCTATAATTGGCGGGCAGGGGCTCGGGTCACCCCTCCACTTT
CSAIIGGQGLGSPLHF
>few|TRBD1|TRBJ2-3|TRBV5-1
TGCGCCAGCAGCGGGGGACAGCTCGGGGGCACAGATACGCAGTATTTT
CASSGGQLGGTDTQYF
>NA|NA|TRBJ1-1|TRBV15
TGTGCCACCAGCAGAGATCGGGCAGCTGAAGCTTTCTTT
CATSRDRAAEAFF